This T cell receptor beta chain was recovered during a study of shared clonotypes between healthy human individuals. Findings and limits, study-wide: Sharing across a few donors was seen in 4.5% to 5.5% of naive CD4 clonotypes.

Repertoires were generated with immunoSEQ multiplex PCR, while TCRdb's copy carries only in-frame clones and drops some. The repertoire consists of more than 2 million clones, with approximately 95% occurring once and the leading ten covering roughly 0.13%. Trimming removed 3 bases from V and 9 bases from J, with 13 bases in between. This CDR3 is built from 14 residues. Germline V CDR1 and CDR2: SGDLS, YYNGEE. HIV-negative, healthy adults without recent acute infections or vaccinations were the donors. Points on this clone: Its antigen is not identified.

V and J are TRBV9 and TRBJ1-6; maybe TRBD1 (6 bases). This receptor was obtained from a man between 18 and 29 years old in good health. Sequencing was performed on naive CD4+ T cells sorted from blood. Subset noted: CD45RA+ positively selected. Written as DNA, the CDR3 is TGTGCCAGCAGCGGGACTTACAGGGTTTCACCCCTCCACTTT. This codes for CASSGTYRVSPLHF. The variable domain in full, with the rest retrieved from reference TRBV9 and TRBJ1-6, is DSGVTQTPKHLITATGQRVTLRCSPRSGDLSVYWYQQSLDQGLQFLIQYYNGEERAKGNILERFSAQQFPDLHSELNLSSLELGDSALYFCASSGTYRVSPLHFGNGTRLTVT.